The 28 T cell receptor beta chains below come from one sample, sequenced in a study of monozygotic twins with inflammatory bowel disease. Using the 5' RACE reads, TCRdb records one entry per CDR3 protein without DNA. The sample shows 300,000 to 350,000 distinct CDR3 sequences, and around 2% sits with its ten largest clones. Material for sequencing was blood. These receptors originate from a human donor with ulcerative colitis or Crohn's disease, or a healthy co-twin of an affected twin (not recorded which).

CDR3 sequence: CAIRTGLVSYEQYF. V usage is TRBV10-3 and J usage is TRBJ2-7; the D call of TRBD1 rests on TCRdb alone, since no DNA is present to check it. The CDR3 totals 14 residues. Germline V gene data show CDR1 as ENHRY and CDR2 as SYGVKD.

The gene calls are TRBV6-5 and TRBJ1-4. This CDR3 is 14 amino acids long. Germline lookup yields CDR1 MNHEY and CDR2 SVGAGI. The CDR3 protein is CASRFLLRNEKLFF.

The chain recombines TRBV12-3 or TRBV12-4 with TRBJ1-1; TCRdb outputs TRBD1, but without DNA this stays unchecked. This CDR3 is built from 14 residues. CDR3 residues: CASSVTGIRTEAFF.

The chain uses TRBV4-1 and TRBJ1-2; TCRdb reports TRBD1, a call that lacks DNA to check it against. CDR1 and CDR2 from the germline V gene are MGHRA and YSYEKL. The CDR3 spans 13 residues. CDR3 sequence reads: CASSPRGLLGYTF.

The V and J genes are TRBV5-1 and TRBJ2-1. The CDR3 is made up of 12 amino acids. CDR1 is SGHRS and CDR2 is YFSETQ in the germline V gene. The CDR3 region is CASSLAEFGQFF.

This chain uses TRBV28 with TRBJ2-5; without DNA, the TCRdb call of TRBD1 cannot be checked. The CDR3 loop spans 15 amino acids. CDR1 MDHEN and CDR2 SYDVKM come from the germline V gene. The chain's CDR3 is CASSEPSRGWETQYF.

The CDR3 spells CASSYPRVRGAETQYF. The chain has TRBV6-5 and TRBJ2-5; TCRdb selects TRBD1, and the lack of DNA leaves this call unchecked. The CDR3 is 16 amino acids. Germline-derived CDR1 and CDR2 are MNHEY and SVGAGI.

V usage is TRBV7-2 and J usage is TRBJ2-5; TCRdb picks TRBD2, but there is no DNA to check that call. This CDR3 is built from 17 residues. From germline, CDR1 is SGHTA and CDR2 FQGNSA. The CDR3 here is CASSSTSGGVNQETQYF. The complete variable domain, with remaining parts taken from reference TRBV7-2 and TRBJ2-5, reads GAGVSQSPSNKVTEKGKDVELRCDPISGHTALYWYRQSLGQGLEFLIYFQGNSAPDKSGLPSDRFSAERTGGSVSTLTIQRTQQEDSAVYLCASSSTSGGVNQETQYFGPGTRLLVL.

The chain joins TRBV20-1 to TRBJ1-1. Germline CDR1 DFQATT, CDR2 SNEGSKA (reference sequence). This CDR3 comprises 12 residues. CDR3 sequence: CSASKVNTEAFF.

The chain couples TRBV5-1 to TRBJ1-6; absent DNA, TCRdb's TRBD1 call cannot be checked. Germline loops: CDR1 SGHRS, CDR2 YFSETQ. The CDR3 totals 16 residues. Here the CDR3 reads CASSQTGTEKNSPLHF.

The chain recombines TRBV7-3 with TRBJ2-1. The CDR3 loop spans 12 amino acids. CDR1 and CDR2 (germline): SGHTA, FQGTGA. This CDR3 is CASRVTYNEQFF.

The rearrangement joins TRBV19 to TRBJ1-2. CDR1 LNHDA and CDR2 SQIVND come from the germline V gene (reference sequence). The CDR3 runs to 14 residues. This chain's CDR3 is CASTPAGLNYGYTF.

The rearrangement links TRBV5-5 to TRBJ2-7; TCRdb returns TRBD1, unconfirmable since there is no DNA. Germline assignment: CDR1 SGHKS and CDR2 YYEKEE (reference sequence). CDR3 length equals 14 residues. The CDR3 region is CASLGTGSSYEQYF. The full variable domain, in which reference TRBV5-5 and TRBJ2-7 provide the parts outside the CDR3, is DAGVTQSPTHLIKTRGQQVTLRCSPISGHKSVSWYQQVLGQGPQFIFQYYEKEERGRGNFPDRFSARQFPNYSSELNVNALLLGDSALYLCASLGTGSSYEQYFGPGTRLTVT.

This chain joins TRBV12-3 or TRBV12-4 and TRBJ1-1; TCRdb's assignment of TRBD1 cannot be checked, as there is no DNA. The CDR3 covers 13 residues. The CDR3 spells CASRWTVNTEAFF.

The chain couples TRBV19 to TRBJ2-1; TCRdb picks TRBD1, but there is no DNA to check that call. The CDR3 length is 16 residues. Germline V gene lookup returns CDR1 LNHDA and CDR2 SQIVND (reference sequence). CDR3 amino acids: CASSRGGTDNYNEQFF.

The chain couples TRBV7-2 to TRBJ2-7; TCRdb reports TRBD1, a call that lacks DNA to check it against. The CDR3 length is 15 residues. CDR1 and CDR2 (germline): SGHTA, FQGNSA. The CDR3 spells CASSLGQLSSYEQYF.

The V call is TRBV25-1, the J call TRBJ1-1. The CDR3 totals 13 residues. Germline CDR1 and CDR2: MGHDK and SYGVNS. The CDR3 is CASSDRHNTEAFF.

This rearrangement joins TRBV5-1 to TRBJ1-4; TCRdb calls TRBD1, which cannot be checked without DNA. The CDR3 has 17 residues. CDR1 is SGHRS, CDR2 YFSETQ, per germline. CDR3: CASSLVYGPGQDEKLFF.

The chain employs TRBV29-1 and TRBJ2-7; the D gene TCRdb calls, TRBD1, cannot be checked with no DNA. The germline V gene has CDR1 SQVTM and CDR2 ANQGSEA. The CDR3 loop spans 14 amino acids. CDR3 protein: CSVEVPDGALAQYF.

This CDR3 is CASSQEASRAYEQYF. The chain links TRBV4-3 to TRBJ2-7; TCRdb's D gene call, TRBD2, goes unchecked for lack of DNA. The CDR3 is made up of 15 amino acids. Germline V gives CDR1 LGHNA, CDR2 YSLEER.

The chain combines TRBV4-3 with TRBJ2-1. The CDR3 is 13 amino acids. Germline values: CDR1 LGHNA, CDR2 YSLEER. The CDR3 loop reads CASSQSIWNEQFF.

The chain has TRBV20-1 and TRBJ2-2. CDR1 is DFQATT, CDR2 SNEGSKA, per germline (reference sequence). This CDR3 is built from 13 residues. The CDR3 loop is CSARDGHTGELFF.

V and J are TRBV5-1 and TRBJ2-1; absent DNA, TCRdb's TRBD2 call cannot be checked. Germline V gene lookup returns CDR1 SGHRS and CDR2 YFSETQ. This CDR3 region has 14 residues. CDR3 loop: CASSLSGTANEQFF.

V gene TRBV7-2 combines with J gene TRBJ1-1; the TCRdb call, TRBD1, lacks DNA for checking. Per germline, CDR1 SGHTA and CDR2 FQGNSA. This CDR3 has 13 amino acids. CDR3 protein: CASSLVGGPEAFF.

The chain recombines TRBV7-9 with TRBJ2-2. Germline lookup yields CDR1 SEHNR and CDR2 FQNEAQ (reference sequence). This CDR3 region has 16 residues. The CDR3 spells CASSLEVRTTSGELFF.

The chain employs TRBV5-1 and TRBJ1-2; TCRdb outputs TRBD1, but without DNA this stays unchecked. Germline V gene sequence: CDR1 SGHRS, CDR2 YFSETQ. The CDR3 spans 14 residues. CDR3 sequence reads: CASSVTGTGYGYTF.

The CDR3: CSAGTGVGTEAFF. The chain is built from TRBV29-1 and TRBJ1-1; the TCRdb call, TRBD1, lacks DNA for checking. This CDR3 comprises 13 residues. Germline V gives CDR1 SQVTM, CDR2 ANQGSEA.

J is TRBJ1-6 and V is TRBV5-1; TCRdb reports TRBD1, a call that lacks DNA to check it against. CDR3 length equals 14 residues. Germline values: CDR1 SGHRS, CDR2 YFSETQ. The CDR3 spells CASSLDRELSPLHF.